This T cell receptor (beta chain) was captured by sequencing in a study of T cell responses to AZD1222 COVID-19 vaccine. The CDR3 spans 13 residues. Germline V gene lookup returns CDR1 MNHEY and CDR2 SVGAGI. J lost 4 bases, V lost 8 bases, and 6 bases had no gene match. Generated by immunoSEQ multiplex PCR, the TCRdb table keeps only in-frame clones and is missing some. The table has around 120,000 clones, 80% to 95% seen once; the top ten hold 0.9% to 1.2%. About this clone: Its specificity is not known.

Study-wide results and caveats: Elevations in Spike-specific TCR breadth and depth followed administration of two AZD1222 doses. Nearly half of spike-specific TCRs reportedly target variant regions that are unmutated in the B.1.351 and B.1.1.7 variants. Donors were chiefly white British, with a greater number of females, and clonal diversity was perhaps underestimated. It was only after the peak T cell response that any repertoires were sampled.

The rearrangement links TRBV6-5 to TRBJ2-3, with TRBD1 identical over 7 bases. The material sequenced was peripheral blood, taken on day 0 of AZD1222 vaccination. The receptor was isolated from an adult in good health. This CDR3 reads CASLQGKSDTQYF. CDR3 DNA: TGTGCCAGCTTACAGGGGAAGTCAGATACGCAGTATTTT.